The next 27 T cell receptor beta chains were all read from a single sample in a study of T cell clonality in common variable immunodeficiency. Clones were read by immunoSEQ multiplex PCR, and TCRdb kept only the in-frame ones, dropping some. The sample presents some 32,000 clones, none singletons. Sequenced material: peripheral blood mononuclear cells. These TCRs come from a person aged 18 to 70 in good health.

The sample holds many counts of this clone. Read coverage stops 3 residues before the CDR3 terminus; the germline J gene supplies the remainder. The rearrangement uses TRBV5-1 and TRBJ1-2; TRBD1 aligns across 10 bases. CDR1 and CDR2 from the germline V gene are SGHRS and YFSETQ. CDR3 length: 19 residues. Unmatched junction bases numbered 16, after V lost 4 bases and J lost 1 base. The CDR3 protein is CASSPSTGGYDSINYGYTF. The part of the CDR3 DNA that was read is TGCGCCAGCAGCCCCTCGACAGGGGGCTACGATAGTATTAACTATGGC. The full variable domain, its missing parts supplied by reference TRBV5-1 and TRBJ1-2, is KAGVTQTPRYLIKTRGQQVTLSCSPISGHRSVSWYQQTPGQGLQFLFEYFSETQRNKGNFPGRFSGRQFSNSRSEMNVSTLELGDSALYLCASSPSTGGYDSINYGYTFGSGTRLTVV.

This clone showed up just a few times. This chain's CDR3 is CASSLQGSEAFF. The covered CDR3 bases are TGTGCCAGCAGCTTACAGGGGTCTGAA. This chain uses TRBV7-9 with TRBJ1-1, with D perhaps matching TRBD1 (6 bases). The read finishes 3 residues shy of the CDR3 end, and the germline J gene is used to complete it. CDR1 is SEHNR, CDR2 FQNEAQ, per germline (reference sequence). Trimming cost V 2 bases and J 6 bases, with 7 bases left between them. The CDR3 sequence is 12 residues long.

At least ten counts were recorded for this clone. This CDR3 is CSARDPGTTNQPQHF. The CDR3 bases that were read are TGCAGTGCTAGAGATCCTGGAACTACCAATCAGCCC. J is TRBJ1-5 and V is TRBV20-1; D is undetermined. The CDR3 end falls 3 residues outside the read, so it is completed with the germline J gene. V was shortened by 0 bases and J by 3 bases, with 12 bases between the two germline ends. Germline CDR1 reads DFQATT; CDR2 reads SNEGSKA (reference sequence). This CDR3 is 15 amino acids long.

This clone has more than one count but fewer than ten. The read falls 3 residues short of the CDR3 end, and the missing part is taken from the germline J gene. The chain combines TRBV5-5 with TRBJ2-7; possibly TRBD1 for D (6 bases). With 0 bases removed from V and 5 bases from J, the gap between germline ends came to 15 bases. The length of the CDR3 is 15 residues. Germline values: CDR1 SGHKS, CDR2 YYEKEE (reference sequence). The CDR3 protein is CASSLAATRDNEQYF. The DNA read from the CDR3 is TGTGCCAGCAGCTTGGCCGCGACAAGGGACAACGAG.

Many counts were recorded for this clone. Read data end 3 residues before the CDR3 end; the end is taken from the germline J gene. The chain couples TRBV5-4 to TRBJ2-3; 7 positions match TRBD1. The V and J ends lost 4 bases and 2 bases, in that order; junction bases with no gene match: 7. This CDR3 has 15 amino acids. In germline, CDR1 is SGHNT, CDR2 YYREEE (reference sequence). The CDR3 DNA, read in part, is TGTGCCAGCAGCCCCCAACAGGGGCACACAGATACG. It is translated as CASSPQQGHTDT. The entire CDR3 protein is CASSPQQGHTDTQYF.

This clone has only a few counts. The CDR3 end falls 3 residues outside the read, so it is completed with the germline J gene. The rearrangement links TRBV5-1 to TRBJ1-2, with 7 bases lining up with TRBD1. There are 16 residues in the CDR3. With 0 bases clipped from V and 6 bases from J, the junction kept 11 bases outside the gene matches. Germline V CDR1 and CDR2: SGHRS, YFSETQ. Here the CDR3 reads CASSLADRPFSHGYTF. The part of the CDR3 DNA that was read is TGCGCCAGCAGCTTGGCGGACAGGCCCTTTAGCCATGGC.

This clone was observed at least ten times. The CDR3 goes on 3 residues after the read ends, and that part is filled in from the germline J gene. This chain links TRBV5-1 with TRBJ2-1; 11 bases are shared with TRBD1. There are 16 residues in the CDR3. V shed 0 bases, J shed 8 bases, and the junction held 7 bases outside the gene matches. CDR1 is SGHRS, CDR2 YFSETQ, per germline. CDR3 DNA (partial): TGCGCCAGCAGCTTGGAGTGGACAGGGGGCTTCGATGAG. It specifies CASSLEWTGGFDE. The full CDR3 protein is CASSLEWTGGFDEQFF.

This clone was detected many times. The read ends 3 residues shy of where the CDR3 ends; the end is completed using the germline J gene. The V call is TRBV7-8, the J call TRBJ2-6; D not certain. The CDR3 runs to 14 residues. Trimming left V 5 bases short and J 1 base short, with 6 bases between. Germline lookup yields CDR1 SGHVS and CDR2 FQNEAQ. The CDR3 bases that were read are TGTGCCAGCAGCGTTATTTCTGGGGCCAACGTC. Amino acids: CASSVISGANV. The full CDR3 protein is CASSVISGANVLTF.

There are many counts of this clone. This CDR3 reads CASSLDRGEQYF. The sequenced CDR3 bases are TGTGCCAGCAGCTTAGATCGGGGCGAG. V and J are TRBV13 and TRBJ2-7, with D possibly being TRBD2 (5 bases). The CDR3 end is not reached by the read, which stops 3 residues before it; the germline J gene fills it in. Germline V gene data show CDR1 as PRHDT and CDR2 as FYEKMQ (reference sequence). This CDR3 region has 12 residues. V was cut by 1 base and J by 6 bases, with 7 bases left in between.

This clone was seen repeatedly, ten times or more. The read falls 3 residues short of the CDR3 end, and the missing part is taken from the germline J gene. The chain links TRBV18 to TRBJ2-7; TRBD2 matches at 8 bases. Germline lookup yields CDR1 KGHSH and CDR2 LQKENI. The CDR3 contains 17 residues. J gave up 2 bases and V 3 bases, and 12 bases lay outside the gene matches. CDR3 DNA, as far as it was read: TGTGCCAGCTCACCTTTCGGGGGGGCCGAAGGGGCCTACGAG. It yields the protein CASSPFGGAEGAYE. The full CDR3 protein is CASSPFGGAEGAYEQYF.

This clone has only a few counts. The CDR3 goes on 3 residues after the read ends, and that part is filled in from the germline J gene. The rearrangement uses TRBV5-1 and TRBJ2-5; 8 positions match TRBD2. Germline-derived CDR1 and CDR2 are SGHRS and YFSETQ. CDR3 length: 17 amino acids. CDR3 DNA, as far as it was read: TGCGCCAGCAGCTTGGGGATAGCGGGATATAGCACAGATACC. Its protein product is CASSLGIAGYSTDT. The CDR3 as a whole reads CASSLGIAGYSTDTQYF.

This clone appeared many times. The observed sequence ends 3 residues before the CDR3 terminus, with the missing tail filled in from the germline J gene. The rearrangement uses TRBV20-1 and TRBJ2-7; 8 nucleotides align to TRBD2. The CDR3 covers 12 residues. The germline V gene encodes CDR1 DFQATT and CDR2 SNEGSKA (reference sequence). CDR3: CSVGTSGNEQYF. CDR3 bases read: TGCAGCGTGGGGACTAGTGGGAACGAG.

This clone was recorded at least ten times. The DNA ends 3 residues before the CDR3 does, and the rest of the CDR3 is filled in from the germline J gene. The chain couples TRBV20-1 to TRBJ2-1, with 7 bases aligning to TRBD1. The CDR3 runs 14 residues. Germline CDR1 is DFQATT and CDR2 is SNEGSKA (reference sequence). After removal of 6 bases from V and 4 bases from J, the junction contained 9 bases not matched to a gene. The part of the CDR3 DNA that was read is TGCAGTGCCCAAGGGGGCCGGCCGTACAATGAG. Translated, it gives CSAQGGRPYNE. The complete CDR3 protein is CSAQGGRPYNEQFF.

In this sample, this clone turned up many times. The CDR3 is cut off 3 residues early in the read; its end comes from the germline J gene. The chain joins TRBV29-1 to TRBJ1-1; D is undetermined. This CDR3 has 13 amino acids. V was cut by 4 bases and J by 0 bases, with 9 bases left in between. Germline CDR1 and CDR2: SQVTM and ANQGSEA. CDR3: CSVGPGLNTEAFF. The covered CDR3 bases are TGCAGCGTTGGGCCGGGGTTGAACACTGAA.

CDR3 region: CAWSPVPDSPLHF. Partial CDR3 DNA: TGTGCCTGGAGTCCCGTCCCGGATTCACCC. The gene calls are TRBV30 and TRBJ1-6, with D uncertain. The read falls 3 residues short of the CDR3 end, and the missing part is taken from the germline J gene. CDR3 length: 13 amino acids. Germline values: CDR1 GTSNPN, CDR2 SVGIG (reference sequence). Trimming left V 2 bases short and J 8 bases short, with 10 bases between.

This clone appeared many times. The CDR3 end is not reached by the read, which stops 3 residues before it; the germline J gene fills it in. The chain uses TRBV5-1 and TRBJ1-1, with 10 bases identical to TRBD1. With V trimmed by 5 bases and J by 0 bases, 7 bases remained unmatched. CDR1 is SGHRS and CDR2 is YFSETQ in the germline V gene. CDR3 size: 16 residues. The CDR3 bases that were read are TGCGCCAGCAGTCGGGACAGGGGAGGGCTGAACACTGAA. It specifies CASSRDRGGLNTE. In full, the CDR3 reads CASSRDRGGLNTEAFF.

Comments on this clone: The read ends 3 residues before the CDR3 terminus; that terminus is restored from the germline J gene. This chain joins TRBV2 and TRBJ2-2; D is uncertain. The CDR3 is 16 amino acids. Germline CDR1 and CDR2: SNHLY and FYNNEI. This CDR3 reads CASSDGVLATNEKLFF. The sequenced CDR3 bases are TGTGCCAGCAGTGATGGAGTACTTGCAACTAATGAAAAG.

This clone was observed many times. This chain's CDR3 is CASSFSDAYEQYF. CDR3 DNA (partial): TGTGCCAGCAGCTTCAGCGACGCCTACGAG. This rearrangement joins TRBV12-3 or TRBV12-4 to TRBJ2-7; D remains unclear. The CDR3 is cut off 3 residues early in the read; its end comes from the germline J gene. V lost 6 bases to trimming and J lost 2 bases, with 11 bases between them. There are 13 residues in the CDR3.

This clone was counted at least ten times. Sequencing ends 3 residues short of the CDR3 end; the germline J gene provides the rest. This specimen includes other DNA sequences encoding the same CDR3. This chain connects TRBV5-1 to TRBJ1-2; 10 nucleotides match TRBD1. V lost 4 bases to trimming and J lost 4 bases; unmatched junction nucleotides: 4. CDR3 length: 14 amino acids. Per germline, CDR1 SGHRS and CDR2 YFSETQ. CDR3 region: CASSAGTGAYGYTF. The CDR3 DNA, read in part, is TGCGCCAGCAGCGCCGGGACAGGGGCCTATGGC.

With regard to this clone: The CDR3 end lies 3 residues beyond the end of the read and is filled in from the germline J gene. The chain recombines TRBV11-1 with TRBJ2-3; 7 nucleotides match TRBD2. The germline gives CDR1 SGHAT, CDR2 FQDESV (reference sequence). Unmatched junction bases numbered 7, after V lost 3 bases and J lost 4 bases. The CDR3 spans 15 residues. The sequenced part of the CDR3 DNA is TGTGCCAGCAGCTTGCTAGCGGCGGTGTCAGATACG. Protein: CASSLLAAVSDT. In full, the CDR3 reads CASSLLAAVSDTQYF.

Many counts were recorded for this clone. The missing CDR3 end, 3 residues past where the read stops, is filled in from the germline J gene. J is TRBJ2-7 and V is TRBV5-1, with 9 nucleotides matching TRBD2. Germline V gene lookup returns CDR1 SGHRS and CDR2 YFSETQ. With 5 bases clipped from V and 1 base from J, the junction kept 7 bases outside the gene matches. This CDR3 has 15 residues. CDR3 bases read: TGCGCCAGCAGGGAATCAGCGGGAGGTTCCTACGAG. Residues: CASRESAGGSYE. The whole CDR3 is CASRESAGGSYEQYF. The full variable domain, in which reference TRBV5-1 and TRBJ2-7 provide the parts outside the CDR3, is KAGVTQTPRYLIKTRGQQVTLSCSPISGHRSVSWYQQTPGQGLQFLFEYFSETQRNKGNFPGRFSGRQFSNSRSEMNVSTLELGDSALYLCASRESAGGSYEQYFGPGTRLTVT.

This clone was counted only a few times. The CDR3 end lies 3 residues beyond the end of the read and is filled in from the germline J gene. The rearrangement joins TRBV18 to TRBJ1-1, with 8 bases matching TRBD1. Germline V lookup: CDR1 KGHSH, CDR2 LQKENI. The V and J ends lost 1 base and 1 base, in that order; junction bases with no gene match: 8. The CDR3 totals 17 residues. CDR3 bases read: TGTGCCAGCTCACCACGAGGGTCAGGGGGCGCGAACACTGAA. It translates to CASSPRGSGGANTE. The whole CDR3 protein is CASSPRGSGGANTEAFF.

This clone was found a few times. The read finishes 3 residues shy of the CDR3 end, and the germline J gene is used to complete it. The chain combines TRBV5-5 with TRBJ2-7; TRBD1 matches 7 bases. Germline assignment: CDR1 SGHKS and CDR2 YYEKEE (reference sequence). The CDR3 consists of 14 residues. Germline trimming cut 0 bases from V and 6 bases from J; bases unmatched to any gene: 6. The covered CDR3 bases are TGTGCCAGCAGCTTGGCCCCTGCAGGGGGCGAG. Its translation is CASSLAPAGGE. The entire CDR3 is CASSLAPAGGEQYF.

This clone was counted many times. The DNA read from the CDR3 is TGTGCCAGCTCACCACCCACAGGAATAGGCCAAGAGACC. Its protein product is CASSPPTGIGQET. The full CDR3 protein is CASSPPTGIGQETQYF. This chain joins TRBV18 and TRBJ2-5, with D possibly TRBD1 on 5 matching bases. The read is 3 residues too short to cover the CDR3 end, so that end is filled in from the germline J gene. V was trimmed by 0 bases and J by 1 base, leaving 12 bases between them. Germline CDR1 is KGHSH and CDR2 is LQKENI. There are 16 residues in the CDR3.

Many counts were recorded for this clone. The CDR3 goes on 3 residues after the read ends, and that part is filled in from the germline J gene. V and J are TRBV12-3 or TRBV12-4 and TRBJ2-1; TRBD2 agrees at 11 bases. This CDR3 spans 14 amino acids. The V segment lost 6 bases and the J segment 5 bases; nucleotides outside the gene matches: 3. The chain's CDR3 is CASRTGLADNEQFF. CDR3 DNA (partial): TGTGCCAGCAGGACGGGACTAGCGGACAATGAG.

The table lists this clone with many counts. The read comes to an end 3 residues before the CDR3 does, leaving the germline J gene to fill in the end. This rearrangement joins TRBV6-2 or TRBV6-3 to TRBJ2-1, with 8 bases matching TRBD2. Germline assignment: CDR1 MNHEY and CDR2 SVGEGT. The CDR3 contains 15 residues. The V gene end was trimmed by 0 bases and the J gene end by 6 bases; junction bases not matched to a gene: 4. This chain's CDR3 is CASSYSAGAANEQFF. CDR3 DNA, as far as it was read: TGTGCCAGCAGTTACTCAGCGGGAGCCGCCAATGAG.

This clone was counted between two and nine times. The observed sequence ends 3 residues before the CDR3 terminus, with the missing tail filled in from the germline J gene. The chain employs TRBV7-9 and TRBJ1-5; 8 bases match TRBD1. The germline V gene has CDR1 SEHNR and CDR2 FQNEAQ (reference sequence). The CDR3 loop spans 14 amino acids. Germline trimming cut 4 bases from V and 6 bases from J; bases unmatched to any gene: 5. CDR3 bases read: TGTGCCAGCAGCTCCGGGACAGGTGGTCAGCCC. Translation: CASSSGTGGQP. The entire CDR3 protein is CASSSGTGGQPQHF.